A selection of T cell receptor beta chains follows, all from one sample in a study of human T cells and chemical hapten exposure. Via MiXCR, TCRdb re-called the RACE reads, giving one row per CDR3 protein. The sample shows 75,000 to 95,000 distinct CDR3 sequences, over 9.5% of them seen only once. The input for sequencing was whole blood, taken in connection with sensitization to the hapten diphenylcyclopropenone (DPC). Every receptor here comes from a woman aged 55-70 years with alopecia areata. Some clones in this sample may be carry-over from other donors' samples. The CDR3 runs from the conserved cysteine through the conserved F or W. A D gene is named only where the DNA matches it firmly. Where a row states a size, it is once, few, many or the class of an expanded clone; other rows omit it.

j_gene: TRBJ2-7; abundance: .; len: 15; v_gene: TRBV20-1; d_gene: TRBD2; CDR3nt: TGCAGTGCTAGTCGGGCTAGCGGGGGCTCCTACGAGCAGTACTTC; CDR3aa: CSASRASGGSYEQYF
j_gene: TRBJ2-7; abundance: few; len: 16; v_gene: TRBV2; d_gene: .; CDR3nt: TGTGCCAGCAGTGAATCGGGCAAAGGCCGCCTCTACGAGCAGTACTTC; CDR3aa: CASSESGKGRLYEQYF
j_gene: TRBJ1-2; abundance: few; len: 12; v_gene: TRBV18; d_gene: .; CDR3nt: TGTGCCAGCTCAGCAGGTTTCTATGGCTACACCTTC; CDR3aa: CASSAGFYGYTF
j_gene: TRBJ2-1; abundance: few; len: 18; v_gene: TRBV6-2/TRBV6-3; d_gene: TRBD2; CDR3nt: TGTGCCAGCAGTTACCCGCTGACTAGCGGGGGGGCTAACAATGAGCAGTTCTTC; CDR3aa: CASSYPLTSGGANNEQFF
j_gene: TRBJ1-2; abundance: .; len: 15; v_gene: TRBV5-6; d_gene: .; CDR3nt: TGTGCCAGCAGCTTGTTAGGACAGAGAAACTATGGCTACACCTTC; CDR3aa: CASSLLGQRNYGYTF
j_gene: TRBJ2-3; abundance: few; len: 15; v_gene: TRBV12-3/TRBV12-4; d_gene: TRBD2; CDR3nt: TGTGCCAGCAGTTTTCGCGGGGGGAGCACAGATACGCAGTATTTT; CDR3aa: CASSFRGGSTDTQYF
j_gene: TRBJ1-1; abundance: .; len: 14; v_gene: TRBV5-1; d_gene: .; CDR3nt: TGCGCCAGCAGCTTGGCCCACACGGGGACTGAAGCTTTCTTT; CDR3aa: CASSLAHTGTEAFF
j_gene: TRBJ1-1; abundance: many; len: 13; v_gene: TRBV12-5; d_gene: .; CDR3nt: TGTGCTAGTGGGACACCGGAGGGCGGTGAAGCTTTCTTT; CDR3aa: CASGTPEGGEAFF
j_gene: TRBJ2-1; abundance: .; len: 14; v_gene: TRBV7-9; d_gene: .; CDR3nt: TGTGCCAGCAGCTTAGTCGGGTCCTACAATGAGCAGTTCTTC; CDR3aa: CASSLVGSYNEQFF
j_gene: TRBJ1-2; abundance: many; len: 15; v_gene: TRBV12-3/TRBV12-4; d_gene: .; CDR3nt: TGTGCCAGCAGCCTCCTATCGGGCATTAACTATGGCTACACCTTC; CDR3aa: CASSLLSGINYGYTF
j_gene: TRBJ1-1; abundance: .; len: 13; v_gene: TRBV20-1; d_gene: .; CDR3nt: TGCAGTGCAGAGACGGGTGGATCCACTGAAGCTTTCTTT; CDR3aa: CSAETGGSTEAFF
j_gene: TRBJ2-7; abundance: many; len: 14; v_gene: TRBV5-6; d_gene: .; CDR3nt: TGTGCCAGCAGCTTCGTACCAGGAAACTACGAGCAGTACTTC; CDR3aa: CASSFVPGNYEQYF
j_gene: TRBJ1-1; abundance: many; len: 16; v_gene: TRBV11-2; d_gene: .; CDR3nt: TGTGCCAGCAGCTTCCCTACGTGGGGGGTGAACACTGAAGCTTTCTTT; CDR3aa: CASSFPTWGVNTEAFF
j_gene: TRBJ1-1; abundance: .; len: 13; v_gene: TRBV29-1; d_gene: .; CDR3nt: TGCAGCGTGGGGACACAGATGAACACTGAAGCTTTCTTT; CDR3aa: CSVGTQMNTEAFF
j_gene: TRBJ2-6; abundance: many; len: 14; v_gene: TRBV7-2; d_gene: .; CDR3nt: TGTGCCAGCAGCTTAGTTACTGGGGCCAACGTCCTGACTTTC; CDR3aa: CASSLVTGANVLTF
j_gene: TRBJ2-3; abundance: few; len: 14; v_gene: TRBV5-4; d_gene: .; CDR3nt: TGTGCCAGCAGCCCAAAATCGGGAGTAGATACGCAGTATTTT; CDR3aa: CASSPKSGVDTQYF
j_gene: TRBJ1-1; abundance: few; len: 14; v_gene: TRBV6-2/TRBV6-3; d_gene: TRBD1; CDR3nt: TGTGCCAGCACATTCGTCGGGACAGCCACCCCGGCTTTCTTT; CDR3aa: CASTFVGTATPAFF
j_gene: TRBJ2-5; abundance: few; len: 15; v_gene: TRBV9; d_gene: TRBD2; CDR3nt: TGTGCCAGCAGCGTATTACTAGCGGGGGTAGAGACCCAGTACTTC; CDR3aa: CASSVLLAGVETQYF
j_gene: TRBJ1-2; abundance: few; len: 11; v_gene: TRBV2; d_gene: .; CDR3nt: TGTGCCAGCAGTCGCCAGGATGGCTACACCTTC; CDR3aa: CASSRQDGYTF
j_gene: TRBJ2-3; abundance: few; len: 18; v_gene: TRBV4-2; d_gene: TRBD1; CDR3nt: TGTGACAGCAGCCCCCAACCTGGGACAGGGGGCATTCAGGCTACGCAGTATTTT; CDR3aa: CDSSPQPGTGGIQATQYF
j_gene: TRBJ1-6; abundance: .; len: 14; v_gene: TRBV29-1; d_gene: TRBD1; CDR3nt: TGCAGCGTTGCTGGACAGGGCCGGAATTCACCCCTCCACTTT; CDR3aa: CSVAGQGRNSPLHF
j_gene: TRBJ2-5; abundance: many; len: 16; v_gene: TRBV2; d_gene: TRBD2; CDR3nt: TGTGCCAGCAGTCCTAGCGGGGGGGCCCGGTTGGAGACCCAGTACTTC; CDR3aa: CASSPSGGARLETQYF
j_gene: TRBJ2-1; abundance: .; len: 14; v_gene: TRBV10-3; d_gene: TRBD1; CDR3nt: TGTGCCACTCGAACGGGACAGGGGATCAATGAGCAGTTCTTC; CDR3aa: CATRTGQGINEQFF
j_gene: TRBJ1-2; abundance: many; len: 18; v_gene: TRBV12-3/TRBV12-4; d_gene: .; CDR3nt: TGTGCCAGCAGTTTAATCAGGGGAGGTTTCTGGGCGGACTATGGCTACACCTTC; CDR3aa: CASSLIRGGFWADYGYTF
j_gene: TRBJ1-5; abundance: .; len: 15; v_gene: TRBV18; d_gene: .; CDR3nt: TGTGCCAGCTCACCAAGTCAGGACACTTTCAGGACCCAGCATTTT; CDR3aa: CASSPSQDTFRTQHF
j_gene: TRBJ1-2; abundance: .; len: 15; v_gene: TRBV5-1; d_gene: TRBD1; CDR3nt: TGCGCCAGCAGTCGGGACAGGGGGTCGAACTATGGCTACACCTTC; CDR3aa: CASSRDRGSNYGYTF
j_gene: TRBJ1-4; abundance: many; len: 16; v_gene: TRBV4-1; d_gene: .; CDR3nt: TGCGCCAGCAGCCGATCAGGGACTCCAACTAATGAAAAACTGTTTTTT; CDR3aa: CASSRSGTPTNEKLFF
j_gene: TRBJ1-1; abundance: .; len: 16; v_gene: TRBV4-1; d_gene: .; CDR3nt: TGCGCCAGCAGCCAAACCCCGGGCAGTATGAACACTGAAGCTTTCTTT; CDR3aa: CASSQTPGSMNTEAFF
j_gene: TRBJ1-2; abundance: .; len: 13; v_gene: TRBV28; d_gene: TRBD1; CDR3nt: TGTGCCAGCAGGGGACAGGGATACTATGGCTACACCTTC; CDR3aa: CASRGQGYYGYTF
j_gene: TRBJ1-6; abundance: few; len: 16; v_gene: TRBV27; d_gene: TRBD1; CDR3nt: TGTGCCAGCAGTTTATCCACAGGGGGCGCCGGGGCTCCCCTCCACTTT; CDR3aa: CASSLSTGGAGAPLHF
j_gene: TRBJ1-3; abundance: many; len: 13; v_gene: TRBV20-1; d_gene: .; CDR3nt: TGCAGTGCTGCACAGACGCGGGGAAACACCATATATTTT; CDR3aa: CSAAQTRGNTIYF
j_gene: TRBJ2-3; abundance: .; len: 14; v_gene: TRBV7-9; d_gene: TRBD1; CDR3nt: TGTGCCAGCAGCCCCGGGACAGCCACAGATACGCAGTATTTT; CDR3aa: CASSPGTATDTQYF
j_gene: TRBJ2-1; abundance: many; len: 20; v_gene: TRBV7-6; d_gene: .; CDR3nt: TGTGCCAGCAGCTTACCCTCGATTGGGGCGGGGGCCAACTCCTACAATGAGCAGTTCTTC; CDR3aa: CASSLPSIGAGANSYNEQFF
j_gene: TRBJ2-2; abundance: few; len: 15; v_gene: TRBV7-6; d_gene: .; CDR3nt: TGTGCCAGCAGCTTCGCCAGAATCCTCACCGGGGAGCTGTTTTTT; CDR3aa: CASSFARILTGELFF
j_gene: TRBJ1-5; abundance: .; len: 15; v_gene: TRBV5-1; d_gene: TRBD1; CDR3nt: TGCGCCAGCAGAGGGACAGGGGACCCGAATCAGCCCCAGCATTTT; CDR3aa: CASRGTGDPNQPQHF
j_gene: TRBJ1-1; abundance: .; len: 12; v_gene: TRBV7-2; d_gene: .; CDR3nt: TGTGCCAGCAGCTTAGGGTACACTGAAGCTTTCTTT; CDR3aa: CASSLGYTEAFF
j_gene: TRBJ2-5; abundance: .; len: 13; v_gene: TRBV19; d_gene: .; CDR3nt: TGTGCCAGTAAGACGACAGGCGAAGAGACCCAGTACTTC; CDR3aa: CASKTTGEETQYF
j_gene: TRBJ1-3; abundance: few; len: 15; v_gene: TRBV27; d_gene: .; CDR3nt: TGTGCCAGCAGTTTCAGCAGGGCCCCTGGAAACACCATATATTTT; CDR3aa: CASSFSRAPGNTIYF
j_gene: TRBJ1-4; abundance: many; len: 15; v_gene: TRBV2; d_gene: .; CDR3nt: TGTGCCAGCAGAGCCTACAGAGCAACTAATGAAAAACTGTTTTTT; CDR3aa: CASRAYRATNEKLFF
j_gene: TRBJ2-1; abundance: many; len: 11; v_gene: TRBV9; d_gene: .; CDR3nt: TGTGCCAGCAGCGTAGGAGGGACCCTTAGCTTC; CDR3aa: CASSVGGTLSF